This T cell receptor beta chain was captured in a study of blood T cell repertoires in COVID-19. Study details: Sample material is recorded as cDNA or gDNA derived from T cells, B-cell-depleted T cells, or PBMCs.

The ends lost 8 bases at V and 2 bases at J; junction bases unmatched: 2. Germline V CDR1 and CDR2: MNHEY, SMNVEV (reference sequence). The CDR3 loop spans 14 amino acids. Libraries were prepared by immunoSEQ multiplex PCR; TCRdb keeps only in-frame clonotypes and omits some of them. The sample holds nearly 95,000 clones, under 90% seen once. J is TRBJ2-3 and V is TRBV27, with 12 bases that match TRBD2. The source of this sequence is a human donor with active COVID-19. The donor label of this sample is uncertain. The sample taken for sequencing was peripheral blood. CDR3: CASRLAGDTDTQYF. For the CDR3, the DNA is TGTGCCAGCCGACTAGCGGGAGACACAGATACGCAGTATTTT.